This T cell receptor beta chain was identified in a study of T cell changes during pregnancy in multiple sclerosis. Germline V gene lookup returns CDR1 GTSNPN and CDR2 SVGIG (reference sequence). Trimming removed 2 bases at V and 5 bases at J, with 9 bases between. The CDR3 covers 12 residues. Only in-frame clones appear in the TCRdb table, and some are missing; sequencing was by immunoSEQ multiplex PCR. The data hold 35,000 to 50,000 clones, with approximately 91% observed a single time. The sample taken for sequencing was PBMCs (not recorded whether the cells were cultured). The receptor was isolated from a female donor with multiple sclerosis, enrolled in a pregnancy study. This chain uses TRBV30 with TRBJ1-2; D is unclear. The CDR3 DNA follows: TGTGCCTGGAGTTTGGGAGCTTATGGCTACACCTTC. This codes for CAWSLGAYGYTF.